This TCR beta chain was documented in a study of prognosis after radiotherapy for stage I lung cancer. CDR1 and CDR2 (germline): SGHDT, YYEEEE. Trimming took 1 base from V and 3 from J, leaving 8 bases between them. This CDR3 has 14 residues. Each of two time points yielded about 5.7 milliliters of peripheral venous blood. Amplification of TCR beta CDR3 from genomic DNA used two-round multiplex PCR. Primers targeting each individual TRBV and TRBJ gene were applied in first-round PCR. Each CDR3 protein is one row after TCRdb ran MiXCR on the multiplex PCR reads. In the table there are approximately 41,000 distinct CDR3 sequences, roughly a quarter of which are singletons. This clonotype has ten or more counts.

The V gene is TRBV5-6, the J gene TRBJ1-3, with D possibly matching TRBD1 (6 bases). The sample consisted of PBMCs, taken before or after stereotactic body radiation therapy (not recorded which). The TCR was taken from a donor over 45 with non-small cell lung cancer. The CDR3 spells CASSLPQGGNTIYF. The CDR3 DNA reads TGTGCCAGCAGCTTGCCACAGGGTGGAAACACCATATATTTT.